The 27 T cell receptor beta chains given below trace back to one sample, sequenced in a study of T cells in Graves' hyperthyroidism and ophthalmopathy. The investigators amplified TCR beta CDR3 regions from RNA transcripts. A set of HTBI primers served as the primers for a first-round RT-PCR of the TCR CDR3. Each CDR3 protein gets one entry after TCRdb re-called the multiplex PCR reads with MiXCR. The table shows roughly 300,000 distinct CDR3 sequences, with about 25% occurring only once. Material for sequencing was blood. Source of these receptors: a man in his forties with Graves' hyperthyroidism that later progressed to Graves' ophthalmopathy.

In its sample, this clonotype was seen many times. At one of its ends the junction is not consistent with the germline gene, which may arise from a read error. This chain connects TRBV7-7 to TRBJ2-5; maybe TRBD2 (6 bases). The germline V gene has CDR1 SSHAT and CDR2 FNYEAQ (reference sequence). This CDR3 has 16 amino acids. The CDR3 DNA reads TGTGCTAGCAGCCCGACCGGGCTGGGAGGACAAGAGACCCAGTACTTC. Amino acids: CASSPTGLGGQETQYF. The full variable domain, completed using reference TRBV7-7 and TRBJ2-5, is GAGVSQSPRYKVTKRGQDVTLRCDPISSHATLYWYQQALGQGPEFLTYFNYEAQPDKSGLPSDRFSAERPEGSISTLTIQRTEQRDSAMYRCASSPTGLGGQETQYFGPGTRLLVL.

This clonotype was seen repeatedly, ten times or more. The V gene is TRBV7-6, the J gene TRBJ2-7; 8 nucleotides match TRBD1. Per germline, CDR1 SGHVS and CDR2 FNYEAQ. V lost 5 bases and J lost 4; bases outside the gene matches: 7. The CDR3 loop spans 14 amino acids. The CDR3 nucleotides read TGTGCCAGCAGCCCGACAGGGGTCTCATACGAGCAGTACTTC. Translation gives CASSPTGVSYEQYF.

Many counts were recorded for this clonotype. V gene TRBV7-3 combines with J gene TRBJ2-2, with D unresolved. Trimming stripped 5 bases from V and 0 bases from J, with 16 bases between. This CDR3 comprises 17 residues. Germline V gene data show CDR1 as SGHTA and CDR2 as FQGTGA. The CDR3 region is CASSPQPSFANTGELFF. The CDR3 DNA is TGTGCCAGCAGCCCTCAACCGAGTTTTGCGAACACCGGGGAGCTGTTTTTT. Combining the CDR3 with reference TRBV7-3 and TRBJ2-2 gives the whole variable domain GAGVSQTPSNKVTEKGKYVELRCDPISGHTALYWYRQSLGQGPEFLIYFQGTGAADDSGLPNDRFFAVRPEGSVSTLKIQRTERGDSAVYLCASSPQPSFANTGELFFGEGSRLTVL.

This clonotype was seen repeatedly, ten times or more. The chain is built from TRBV6-5 and TRBJ1-1; D remains unclear. V was trimmed by 6 bases and J by 3 bases, leaving 11 bases between them. This CDR3 has 13 amino acids. In germline, CDR1 is MNHEY, CDR2 SVGAGI. CDR3 sequence (DNA): TGTGCCAGCAGACTCGACCGGGACACTGAAGCTTTCTTT. This gives the protein CASRLDRDTEAFF.

This clonotype was found many times. DNA of the CDR3: TGCGCCAGCAGCCTAACCTTAGCGGGAGGGGCCGGGGAGCTGTTTTTT. Its protein is CASSLTLAGGAGELFF. This chain joins TRBV4-1 and TRBJ2-2, with TRBD2 identical over 11 bases. The CDR3 consists of 16 residues. Germline CDR1 is MGHRA and CDR2 is YSYEKL. V shed 4 bases, J shed 6 bases, and the junction held 7 bases outside the gene matches.

This clonotype was counted at least ten times. The chain carries TRBV20-1 and TRBJ2-5; D perhaps matches TRBD2 (6 bases). The V end lost 4 bases, the J end lost 5 bases, and 20 bases lay between the germline ends. Germline V gene lookup returns CDR1 DFQATT and CDR2 SNEGSKA (reference sequence). The CDR3 extends over 15 amino acids. The CDR3 reads CSATLFGGSRETQYF. Written as DNA, the CDR3 is TGCAGTGCTACCTTATTCGGGGGAAGTCGCGAGACCCAGTACTTC.

The genes are TRBV7-9 and TRBJ2-7, with 7 bases matching TRBD2. Germline V gene data show CDR1 as SEHNR and CDR2 as FQNEAQ (reference sequence). Trimming at V came to 0 bases and at J to 4 bases, leaving 6 bases not matched to a gene. CDR3 length equals 15 residues. The CDR3 coding sequence is TGTGCCAGCAGCTTAGCGGCGGGAGAGTCATACGAGCAGTACTTC. It yields the protein CASSLAAGESYEQYF.

This chain links TRBV20-1 with TRBJ1-3; no definite D call. Trimming took off 0 bases at V and 1 base at J, with 7 bases between the two ends. The CDR3 runs 14 residues. The V gene's germline CDR1 is DFQATT and CDR2 SNEGSKA (reference sequence). CDR3 residues: CSARDLLSGNTIYF. The CDR3, as DNA: TGCAGTGCTAGAGATCTTCTATCTGGAAACACCATATATTTT.

The V and J genes are TRBV5-1 and TRBJ2-7; the D is unclear. Trimming removed 2 bases from V and 3 bases from J, with 18 bases in between. Germline lookup yields CDR1 SGHRS and CDR2 YFSETQ. The CDR3 is 16 amino acids. CDR3 protein: CASSFLLIRHFYEQYF. CDR3 DNA: TGCGCCAGCAGCTTTCTGTTAATCCGACACTTCTACGAGCAGTACTTC.

The chain uses TRBV19 and TRBJ2-7, with 8 bases aligning to TRBD1. This CDR3 comprises 15 residues. In germline, CDR1 is LNHDA, CDR2 SQIVND (reference sequence). Losses at the gene ends were 2 bases for V and 3 bases for J; bases not matched to a gene: 6. The CDR3 region is CASSISSRGLYEQYF. The CDR3 DNA reads TGTGCCAGTAGTATATCATCCAGGGGGCTCTACGAGCAGTACTTC.

This chain connects TRBV24-1 to TRBJ2-2; a weak D match, TRBD2 (5 bases). Per germline, CDR1 KGHDR and CDR2 SFDVKD. V lost 7 bases to trimming and J lost 1 base, with 15 bases between them. There are 16 residues in the CDR3. The CDR3 protein is CATRRASSGNTGELFF. Written as DNA, the CDR3 is TGTGCCACCAGAAGGGCGTCCAGCGGGAACACCGGGGAGCTGTTTTTT.

This clonotype was detected ten times or more. V is TRBV6-1 and J is TRBJ2-7, with D tentatively TRBD1 or TRBD2 (6 bases each). Trimming cost V 1 base and J 6 bases, with 13 bases left between them. CDR3 size: 14 residues. Per the germline V gene, CDR1 is MNHNS and CDR2 is SASEGT. The CDR3 loop reads CASSEEEGVVEQYF. As DNA, the CDR3 is TGTGCCAGCAGTGAAGAGGAGGGGGTTGTCGAGCAGTACTTC.

In this sample, this clonotype turned up a few times. The chain links TRBV6-2 or TRBV6-3 to TRBJ1-1; D gene ambiguous. Trimming took 7 bases from V and 1 from J, leaving 10 bases between them. The V gene's germline CDR1 is MNHEY and CDR2 SVGEGT. The CDR3 length is 13 residues. The CDR3 nucleotides are TGTGCCAGCACTCTAAGGGAGAACACTGAAGCTTTCTTT. Translated, it gives CASTLRENTEAFF.

This clonotype was observed at least ten times. The chain couples TRBV6-2 or TRBV6-3 to TRBJ2-2; no firm D call. The germline V and J ends were trimmed by 1 base and 5 bases, with 11 bases remaining between them. The CDR3 totals 15 residues. Germline CDR1 and CDR2: MNHEY and SVGEGT. The CDR3 loop is CASSYLGLRTGELFF. CDR3 sequence (DNA): TGTGCCAGCAGTTACTTGGGTTTGAGAACCGGGGAGCTGTTTTTT.

The chain employs TRBV20-1 and TRBJ1-3, with 7 bases that match TRBD1. The CDR3 is made up of 14 amino acids. Germline CDR1 reads DFQATT; CDR2 reads SNEGSKA (reference sequence). Germline trimming cut 3 bases from V and 0 bases from J; bases unmatched to any gene: 2. The CDR3 region is CSARDRNSGNTIYF. CDR3 sequence (DNA): TGCAGTGCTAGGGACAGGAACTCTGGAAACACCATATATTTT.

This chain uses TRBV28 with TRBJ2-5; TRBD2 aligns across 13 bases. CDR1 and CDR2 from the germline V gene are MDHEN and SYDVKM. CDR3 size: 15 residues. The junction had 2 bases not matched to a gene; V was cut back by 3 bases and J by 4 bases. The CDR3 loop reads CASSLRLAGGETQYF. CDR3 sequence (DNA): TGTGCCAGCAGTTTGCGACTAGCGGGAGGAGAGACCCAGTACTTC.

In its sample, this clonotype was seen many times. The gene calls are TRBV10-3 and TRBJ2-7; TRBD2 matches at 7 bases. This CDR3 has 17 residues. Looked up from germline, CDR1 is ENHRY and CDR2 is SYGVKD. With V trimmed by 0 bases and J by 2 bases, 10 bases remained unmatched. The CDR3 sequence is CAISESWLREAAYEQYF. The DNA of the CDR3 is TGTGCCATCAGTGAGTCGTGGCTTCGGGAGGCCGCCTACGAGCAGTACTTC.

This clonotype was found many times. The V gene is TRBV11-1, the J gene TRBJ2-5, with D possibly TRBD1 on 5 matching bases. V was cut by 4 bases and J by 4 bases, with 13 bases left in between. The CDR3 consists of 14 residues. Germline V gene sequence: CDR1 SGHAT, CDR2 FQDESV (reference sequence). DNA for the CDR3: TGTGCCAGCAGCTCCAGGGTGACGCGAGAGACCCAGTACTTC. Its protein product is CASSSRVTRETQYF. Combining the CDR3 with reference TRBV11-1 and TRBJ2-5 gives the whole variable domain EAEVAQSPRYKITEKSQAVAFWCDPISGHATLYWYRQILGQGPELLVQFQDESVVDDSQLPKDRFSAERLKGVDSTLKIQPAELGDSAMYLCASSSRVTRETQYFGPGTRLLVL.

This clonotype appeared many times. The V gene is TRBV20-1, the J gene TRBJ1-1; 7 nucleotides align to TRBD1. Losses at the gene ends were 6 bases for V and 0 bases for J; bases not matched to a gene: 7. The CDR3 contains 14 residues. Germline V lookup: CDR1 DFQATT, CDR2 SNEGSKA (reference sequence). As DNA, the CDR3 is TGCAGTGCGACGGGACAGCCGATGAACACTGAAGCTTTCTTT. Residues: CSATGQPMNTEAFF.

This clonotype was detected many times. The chain combines TRBV13 with TRBJ2-5, with TRBD1 matching over 9 bases. After removal of 5 bases from V and 10 bases from J, the junction contained 14 bases not matched to a gene. The CDR3 has 15 residues. Looked up from germline, CDR1 is PRHDT and CDR2 is FYEKMQ (reference sequence). The CDR3, as DNA: TGTGCCAGCAGCACAAGGACCTGGACAGGGGAGCTCCAGTACTTC. This sequence encodes CASSTRTWTGELQYF.

This clonotype has at least ten counts. The chain carries TRBV29-1 and TRBJ2-7, with D hard to call. Germline CDR1 SQVTM, CDR2 ANQGSEA. Trimming shortened V by 2 bases and J by 3 bases, and 11 bases separated the two germline ends. The CDR3 is made up of 13 amino acids. In DNA form, the CDR3 reads TGCAGCGTTGAAATTGGGTTTGGCTACGAGCAGTACTTC. Translated, it gives CSVEIGFGYEQYF.

The V and J genes are TRBV11-1 and TRBJ2-5; weak D call: TRBD1 (6 bases). This CDR3 is built from 13 residues. With 5 bases removed from V and 5 bases from J, the gap between germline ends came to 12 bases. Germline V gene data show CDR1 as SGHAT and CDR2 as FQDESV (reference sequence). CDR3 DNA sequence: TGTGCCAGCAGCAACAGGGCTGGGGAGACCCAGTACTTC. The encoded protein is CASSNRAGETQYF.

This clonotype was counted between two and nine times. CDR3 nucleotide sequence: TGTGCCAGCAGTTCCCGGGACAGGGGGCTCCAAGAGACCCAGTACTTC. Its protein is CASSSRDRGLQETQYF. This rearrangement joins TRBV6-2 or TRBV6-3 to TRBJ2-5; 12 bases align to TRBD1. The trim removed 4 bases at V and 1 base at J, leaving 4 bases unmatched. The CDR3 has 16 amino acids. Germline CDR1 and CDR2: MNHEY and SVGEGT.

This clonotype came up once. The chain carries TRBV30 and TRBJ1-5; a weak D match, TRBD1 (6 bases). The germline CDR1 and CDR2 sequences are GTSNPN and SVGIG (reference sequence). V lost 1 base to trimming and J lost 7 bases, with 17 bases between them. The CDR3 loop spans 15 amino acids. Here the CDR3 DNA reads TGTGCCTGGAGTGGTGGGCAGGGGATAGGGCAGCCCCAGCATTTT. Translated: CAWSGGQGIGQPQHF.

As regards this clonotype: This may be a read error: a much more frequent sequence differs by one nucleotide. The genes are TRBV19 and TRBJ1-2; tentative D call: TRBD1 (5 bases). V was cut by 6 bases and J by 6 bases, with 14 bases left in between. This CDR3 spans 13 amino acids. Per the germline V gene, CDR1 is LNHDA and CDR2 is SQIVND (reference sequence). CDR3 DNA: TGTGCCAGTAGACTAGGACATGAAAATGGCTACACCTTC. Its protein product is CASRLGHENGYTF.

This clonotype was seen ten or more times. V gene TRBV27 combines with J gene TRBJ2-7, with D maybe TRBD1 (6 bases). Looked up from germline, CDR1 is MNHEY and CDR2 is SMNVEV (reference sequence). CDR3 size: 14 residues. Trimming removed 3 bases from V and 2 bases from J, with 11 bases in between. The DNA for the CDR3 is TGTGCCAGCAGTTTTCGGGACAACCCCTACGAGCAGTACTTC. It encodes CASSFRDNPYEQYF.

This chain joins TRBV28 and TRBJ2-7, with a tentative D call TRBD2 (8 bases). The CDR3 extends over 14 amino acids. The germline CDR1 and CDR2 sequences are MDHEN and SYDVKM. V shed 6 bases and J shed 7 bases, with 19 bases lying between them. CDR3 bases: TGTGCCAGCAGCTTACTAGCGGAGACAGGGGAGCAGTACTTC. This codes for CASSLLAETGEQYF.